A selection of T cell receptor beta chains follows, all from one sample in a study of CD8 T cells in ankylosing spondylitis. TCRdb called the 5' RACE reads again in MiXCR, with one record for every CDR3 protein. The sample records 650,000 to 800,000 distinct CDR3 sequences, 15% to 20% being singletons. Sequencing input: blood, either unsorted or a sorted T cell fraction (not recorded which). These receptors came from a male donor with ankylosing spondylitis. The CDR3 runs from the conserved cysteine through the conserved F or W. The D gene is left open where the match is weak. Only some rows state a clone size, as once, few, many or a class for expanded clones.

CDR3 length | J gene | clone size | D gene | V gene | CDR3 DNA | CDR3 protein
15 | TRBJ2-3 | few | NA | TRBV29-1 | TGCAGCGTTGGGGGGGTAGCGGCTATCACAGATACGCAGTATTTT | CSVGGVAAITDTQYF
13 | TRBJ2-5 | once | TRBD1 | TRBV2 | TGTGCCAGCAGTTCGACAGGGGACGGGACCCAGTACTTC | CASSSTGDGTQYF
15 | TRBJ2-3 | many | TRBD2 | TRBV10-2 | TGCGCCAGCAGTACCCTTGGGGGGGGAGGAGATACGCAGTATTTT | CASSTLGGGGDTQYF
16 | TRBJ2-2 | few | NA | TRBV7-2 | TGTGCCAGCAGCTGGGGGGGCCGCAGGGGCACCGGGGAGCTGTTTTTT | CASSWGGRRGTGELFF
17 | TRBJ2-3 | NA | TRBD2 | TRBV6-1 | TGTGCCAGCAGCGACACCGGTCGGAGCGGGGGCCGGAATACGCAGTATTTT | CASSDTGRSGGRNTQYF
11 | TRBJ2-5 | many | NA | TRBV20-1 | TGCAGTGCTAGAAACCAAGAGACCCAGTACTTC | CSARNQETQYF
15 | TRBJ2-3 | NA | NA | TRBV7-9 | TGTGCCAGCAGCTTAGGTGGGGTAGCGACCGATACGCAGTATTTT | CASSLGGVATDTQYF
18 | TRBJ2-1 | few | TRBD2 | TRBV28 | TGTGCCAGCAGTTTGGGACTAGCGGGAGGCCCAACCTACAATGAGCAGTTCTTC | CASSLGLAGGPTYNEQFF
15 | TRBJ2-7 | NA | NA | TRBV23-1 | TGCGCCAGCAGTCAAACAGGGCGTCTCTCCTACGAGCAGTACTTC | CASSQTGRLSYEQYF
15 | TRBJ2-7 | NA | NA | TRBV20-1 | TGCAGTGCTGGCCGGGGCCTCCCTAGCTCCTACGAGCAGTACTTC | CSAGRGLPSSYEQYF
12 | TRBJ2-1 | NA | NA | TRBV29-1 | TGCAGCGTTGGGGAAGGGAGCAATGAGCAGTTCTTC | CSVGEGSNEQFF
12 | TRBJ2-2 | many | NA | TRBV10-3 | TGTGCCATCAGCCCGACCGCAGGGGAGCTGTTTTTT | CAISPTAGELFF
14 | TRBJ2-6 | NA | NA | TRBV5-1 | TGCGCCAGCAGTACGGGTCCGGGGGCCAACGTCCTGACTTTC | CASSTGPGANVLTF
14 | TRBJ2-7 | few | NA | TRBV20-1 | TGCAGTGCTAGATACCCACCGAGCTCCTACGAGCAGTACTTC | CSARYPPSSYEQYF
13 | TRBJ1-5 | NA | NA | TRBV2 | TGTGCCAGCAAGGGCTATAGCAATCAGCCCCAGCATTTT | CASKGYSNQPQHF
13 | TRBJ2-3 | NA | NA | TRBV2 | TGTGCCAGCGCAGGGGATCTGGCAGATACGCAGTATTTT | CASAGDLADTQYF
15 | TRBJ2-5 | few | NA | TRBV5-6 | TGTGCCAGCAGCTTTTTCGACAGTGGTGGAGAGACCCAGTACTTC | CASSFFDSGGETQYF
15 | TRBJ1-3 | NA | NA | TRBV5-1 | TGCGCCAGCAGCACCGGACGGAACTCTGGAAACACCATATATTTT | CASSTGRNSGNTIYF
15 | TRBJ2-2 | NA | TRBD1 | TRBV27 | TGTGCCAGCAGTTTTGGGGACAGGTACACCGGGGAGCTGTTTTTT | CASSFGDRYTGELFF
15 | TRBJ1-2 | NA | NA | TRBV10-3 | TGTGCCATCGCAGGAAATTTTGAGGCTAACTATGGCTACACCTTC | CAIAGNFEANYGYTF
15 | TRBJ2-1 | few | TRBD2 | TRBV20-1 | TGCAGTGCTCACCCGACTAGCGGGATGGCCAATGAGCAGTTCTTC | CSAHPTSGMANEQFF
17 | TRBJ2-2 | few | NA | TRBV7-6 | TGTGCCAGCAGCCCCACTGTAGCGCCCGATGACACCGGGGAGCTGTTTTTT | CASSPTVAPDDTGELFF
14 | TRBJ1-1 | NA | NA | TRBV5-1 | TGCGCCAGCAGCTTGGGGAGCTGGAACACTGAAGCTTTCTTT | CASSLGSWNTEAFF
13 | TRBJ2-1 | few | NA | TRBV5-1 | TGCGCCAGCAGCTTGGAGGACGGACTAGAGCAGTTCTTC | CASSLEDGLEQFF
15 | TRBJ2-7 | few | TRBD2 | TRBV20-1 | TGCAGTGCTCGTGTTCTAGCGGGTGATTCCTACGAGCAGTACTTC | CSARVLAGDSYEQYF
13 | TRBJ2-3 | NA | NA | TRBV6-2/TRBV6-3 | TGTGCCAGCAGTTACGTAATCGGAGATACGCAGTATTTT | CASSYVIGDTQYF
17 | TRBJ2-2 | few | TRBD2 | TRBV20-1 | TGCAGTGCTGGCAACCGCAGGCTAGCGGAGAACACCGGGGAGCTGTTTTTT | CSAGNRRLAENTGELFF
16 | TRBJ1-1 | few | NA | TRBV20-1 | TGCAGTGCTAGAGATTTGCGAGTGGGATGGGGGGCTGAAGCTTTCTTT | CSARDLRVGWGAEAFF
14 | TRBJ2-3 | few | NA | TRBV7-8 | TGTGCCAGCAGCTTATTCCCCGCGGCAGATACGCAGTATTTT | CASSLFPAADTQYF
14 | TRBJ2-7 | NA | TRBD1 | TRBV6-1 | TGTGCCAGCAGTGTCGGGACAGCCTTCTACGAGCAGTACTTC | CASSVGTAFYEQYF
15 | TRBJ2-7 | few | TRBD2 | TRBV29-1 | TGCAGCGTTGGGTTGGGAAGCGGGAGTTGGTACGAGCAGTACTTC | CSVGLGSGSWYEQYF